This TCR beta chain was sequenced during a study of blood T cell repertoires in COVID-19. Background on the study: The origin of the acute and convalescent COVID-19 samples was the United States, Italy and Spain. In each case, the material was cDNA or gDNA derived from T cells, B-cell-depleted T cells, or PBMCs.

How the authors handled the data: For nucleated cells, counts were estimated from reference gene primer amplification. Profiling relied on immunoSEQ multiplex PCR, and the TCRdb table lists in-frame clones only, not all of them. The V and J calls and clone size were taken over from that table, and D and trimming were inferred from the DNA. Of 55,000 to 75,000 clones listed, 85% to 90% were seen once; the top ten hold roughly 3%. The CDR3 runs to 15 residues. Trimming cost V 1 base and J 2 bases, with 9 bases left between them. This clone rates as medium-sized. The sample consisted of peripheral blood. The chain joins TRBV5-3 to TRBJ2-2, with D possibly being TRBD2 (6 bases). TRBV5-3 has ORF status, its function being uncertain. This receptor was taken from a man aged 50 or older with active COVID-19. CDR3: CARSLWDSNTGELFF. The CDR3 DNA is TGTGCCAGAAGCTTGTGGGACTCCAACACCGGGGAGCTGTTTTTT.